This T cell receptor beta chain appears in the sequencing data of a study of blood T cell repertoires in COVID-19. The overall study: Nucleic acid was either cDNA or gDNA, and it came from T cells, B-cell-depleted T cells, or PBMCs.

TCRdb keeps only in-frame clones here, not all; method: immunoSEQ multiplex PCR. The sample lists about 150,000 clones, around 81% occurring once. Trimming pared 6 bases from V and 0 bases from J, leaving 14 bases between. Per germline, CDR1 MDHEN and CDR2 SYDVKM. The CDR3 consists of 16 residues. The rearrangement joins TRBV28 to TRBJ2-2; TRBD2 might be the D (6 bases). The sequenced sample consisted of peripheral blood. This clonotype was obtained from a man aged 70 or older with active or convalescent COVID-19. The CDR3 here is CASRTRTGANTGELFF. The CDR3 DNA reads as TGTGCCAGCAGGACCAGGACGGGAGCGAACACCGGGGAGCTGTTTTTT.